This T cell receptor beta chain was found in a study of OX40 agonist ivuxolimab in advanced cancers. The protocol was immunoSEQ multiplex PCR, while the TCRdb copy is restricted to in-frame clones and leaves out a portion. Of 61,000 or so clones detected, around 86% appear once; the ten largest clones hold roughly 3.3%. This specimen consisted of CD4+ or CD8+ T cells sorted from blood, obtained in a trial of the OX40 agonist ivuxolimab. The sequence was collected from an adult with an advanced solid tumor such as melanoma, head and neck, liver or kidney cancer.

CDR3 DNA: TGTGCCAGCAGCATAGGCGGCCCCGGGGCAGATACGCAGTATTTT. Translating it yields CASSIGGPGADTQYF. The chain recombines TRBV5-8 with TRBJ2-3; the D gene is possibly TRBD2 (5 bases). Trimming took off 4 bases at V and 4 bases at J, with 16 bases between the two ends. The V gene's germline CDR1 is SGHTS and CDR2 YDEGEE. The CDR3 runs to 15 residues.